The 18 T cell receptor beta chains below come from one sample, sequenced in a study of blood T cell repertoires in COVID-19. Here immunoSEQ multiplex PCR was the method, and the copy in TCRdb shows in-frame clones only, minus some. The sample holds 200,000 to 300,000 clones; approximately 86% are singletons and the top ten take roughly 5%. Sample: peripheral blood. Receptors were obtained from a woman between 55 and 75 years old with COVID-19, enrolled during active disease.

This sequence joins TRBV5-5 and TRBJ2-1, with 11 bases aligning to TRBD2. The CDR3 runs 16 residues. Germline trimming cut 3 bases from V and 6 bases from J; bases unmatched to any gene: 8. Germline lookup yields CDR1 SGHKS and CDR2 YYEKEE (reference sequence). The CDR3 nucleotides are TGTGCCAGCAGCTCCTTAGCGGGAGGGTTGACCAATGAGCAGTTCTTC. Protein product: CASSSLAGGLTNEQFF. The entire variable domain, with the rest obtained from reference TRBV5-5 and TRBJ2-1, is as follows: DAGVTQSPTHLIKTRGQQVTLRCSPISGHKSVSWYQQVLGQGPQFIFQYYEKEERGRGNFPDRFSARQFPNYSSELNVNALLLGDSALYLCASSSLAGGLTNEQFFGPGTRLTVL.

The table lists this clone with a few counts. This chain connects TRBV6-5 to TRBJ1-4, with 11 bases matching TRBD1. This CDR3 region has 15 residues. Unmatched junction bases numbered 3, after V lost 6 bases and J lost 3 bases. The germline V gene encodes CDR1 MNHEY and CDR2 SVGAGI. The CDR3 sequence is CASRRDRGANEKLFF. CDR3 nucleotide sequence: TGTGCCAGCAGAAGGGACAGGGGGGCTAATGAAAAACTGTTTTTT.

In nucleotides, the CDR3 is TGTGCCAGCGCTCAGGGGACAGGGAATGAAAAACTGTTTTTT. Amino acids: CASAQGTGNEKLFF. The chain joins TRBV27 to TRBJ1-4, with 9 bases matching TRBD1. Trimming took 8 bases from V and 5 from J; bases not matched to a gene: 6. The CDR3 covers 14 residues. Germline CDR1 is MNHEY and CDR2 is SMNVEV (reference sequence).

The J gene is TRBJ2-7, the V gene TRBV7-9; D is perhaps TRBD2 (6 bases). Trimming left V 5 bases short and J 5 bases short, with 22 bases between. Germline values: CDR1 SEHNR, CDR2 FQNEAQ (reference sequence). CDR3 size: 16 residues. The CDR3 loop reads CASSTGSGQEGHEQYF. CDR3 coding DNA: TGTGCCAGCAGCACCGGTAGCGGCCAGGAGGGCCACGAGCAGTACTTC.

CDR3 nucleotide sequence: TGTGCCAGCAGCCCGGCGGTGCGGGACACAGATACGCAGTATTTT. This translates into CASSPAVRDTDTQYF. V gene TRBV5-5 combines with J gene TRBJ2-3, with D possibly TRBD2 on 6 matching bases. V shed 4 bases and J shed 2 bases, with 14 bases lying between them. The germline gives CDR1 SGHKS, CDR2 YYEKEE (reference sequence). The CDR3 extends over 15 amino acids. The full variable domain, rest sourced from reference TRBV5-5 and TRBJ2-3, is DAGVTQSPTHLIKTRGQQVTLRCSPISGHKSVSWYQQVLGQGPQFIFQYYEKEERGRGNFPDRFSARQFPNYSSELNVNALLLGDSALYLCASSPAVRDTDTQYFGPGTRLTVL.

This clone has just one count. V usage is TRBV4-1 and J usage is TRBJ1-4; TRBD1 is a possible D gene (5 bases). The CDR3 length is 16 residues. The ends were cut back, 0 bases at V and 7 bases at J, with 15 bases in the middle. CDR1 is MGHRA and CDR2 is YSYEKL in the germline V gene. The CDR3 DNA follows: TGCGCCAGCAGCCAAGAGGCAGGGAGGGATTTTGAAAAACTGTTTTTT. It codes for CASSQEAGRDFEKLFF.

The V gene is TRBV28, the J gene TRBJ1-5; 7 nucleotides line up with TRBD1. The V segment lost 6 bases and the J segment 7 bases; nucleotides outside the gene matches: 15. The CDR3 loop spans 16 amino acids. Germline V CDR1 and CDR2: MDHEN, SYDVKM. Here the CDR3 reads CASSQWGDRATQPQHF. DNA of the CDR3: TGTGCCAGCAGCCAATGGGGTGACAGGGCCACCCAGCCCCAGCATTTT.

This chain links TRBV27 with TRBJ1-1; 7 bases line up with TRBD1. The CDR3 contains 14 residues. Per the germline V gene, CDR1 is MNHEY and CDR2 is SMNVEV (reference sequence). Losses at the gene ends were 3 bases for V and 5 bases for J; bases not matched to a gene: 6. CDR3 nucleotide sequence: TGTGCCAGCAGTTTGGCACAGGGGACAACTGAAGCTTTCTTT. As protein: CASSLAQGTTEAFF.

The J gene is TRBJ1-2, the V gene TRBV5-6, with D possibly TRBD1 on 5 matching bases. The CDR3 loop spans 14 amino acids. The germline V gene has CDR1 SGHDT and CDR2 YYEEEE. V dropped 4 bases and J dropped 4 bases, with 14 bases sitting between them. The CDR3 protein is CASSLVTVFYGYTF. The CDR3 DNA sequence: TGTGCCAGCAGCCTCGTGACAGTTTTCTATGGCTACACCTTC.

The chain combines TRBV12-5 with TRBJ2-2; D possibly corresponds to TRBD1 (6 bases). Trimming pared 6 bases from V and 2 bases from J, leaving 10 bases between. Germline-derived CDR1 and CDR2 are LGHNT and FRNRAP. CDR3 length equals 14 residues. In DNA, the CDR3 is TGTGCTAGTGGGCCCGGGACAAACACCGGGGAGCTGTTTTTT. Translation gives CASGPGTNTGELFF.

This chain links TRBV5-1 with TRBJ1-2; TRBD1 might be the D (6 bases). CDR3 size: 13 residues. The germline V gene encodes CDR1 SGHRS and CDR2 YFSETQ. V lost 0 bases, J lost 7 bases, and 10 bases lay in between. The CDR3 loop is CASSLGQGSGYTF. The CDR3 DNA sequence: TGCGCCAGCAGCTTGGGCCAGGGGAGTGGCTACACCTTC.

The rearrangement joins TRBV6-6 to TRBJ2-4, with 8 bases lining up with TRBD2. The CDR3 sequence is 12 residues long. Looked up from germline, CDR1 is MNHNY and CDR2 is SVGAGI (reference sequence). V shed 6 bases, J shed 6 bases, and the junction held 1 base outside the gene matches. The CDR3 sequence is CASSTSGNIQYF. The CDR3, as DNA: TGTGCCAGCAGCACTAGCGGAAACATTCAGTACTTC.

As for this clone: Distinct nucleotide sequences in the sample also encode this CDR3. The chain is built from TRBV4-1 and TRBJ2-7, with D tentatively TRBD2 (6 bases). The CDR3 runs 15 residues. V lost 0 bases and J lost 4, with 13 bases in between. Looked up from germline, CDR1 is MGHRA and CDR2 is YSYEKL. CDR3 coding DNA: TGCGCCAGCAGCCAAGACGGGACGGGGGTTTACGAGCAGTACTTC. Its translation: CASSQDGTGVYEQYF.

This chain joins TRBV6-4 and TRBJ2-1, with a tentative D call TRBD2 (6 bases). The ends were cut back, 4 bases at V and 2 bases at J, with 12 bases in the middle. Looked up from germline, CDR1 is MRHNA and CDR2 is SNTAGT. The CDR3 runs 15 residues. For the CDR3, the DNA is TGTGCCAGCAGTGTTGAACTAGCAGCCTACAATGAGCAGTTCTTC. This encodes CASSVELAAYNEQFF.

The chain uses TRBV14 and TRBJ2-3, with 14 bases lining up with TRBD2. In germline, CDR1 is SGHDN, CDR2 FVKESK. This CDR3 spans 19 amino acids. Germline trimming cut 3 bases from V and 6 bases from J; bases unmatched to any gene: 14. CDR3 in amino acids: CASSHPRGPGLAGADTQYF. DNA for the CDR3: TGTGCCAGCAGCCACCCCAGGGGCCCGGGACTAGCGGGAGCTGATACGCAGTATTTT.

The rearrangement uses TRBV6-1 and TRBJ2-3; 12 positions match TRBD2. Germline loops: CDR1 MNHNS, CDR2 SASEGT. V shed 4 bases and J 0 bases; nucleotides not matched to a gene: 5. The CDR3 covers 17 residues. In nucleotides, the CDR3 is TGTGCCAGCAGTGCCCGGACTAGCGGGACCAGCACAGATACGCAGTATTTT. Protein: CASSARTSGTSTDTQYF.

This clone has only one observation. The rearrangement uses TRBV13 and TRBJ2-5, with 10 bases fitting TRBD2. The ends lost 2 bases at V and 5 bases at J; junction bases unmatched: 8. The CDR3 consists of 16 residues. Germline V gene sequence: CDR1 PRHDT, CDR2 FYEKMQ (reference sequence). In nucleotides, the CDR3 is TGTGCCAGCAGCTTATTTGCTAGCGGGAGTATTGAGACCCAGTACTTC. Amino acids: CASSLFASGSIETQYF.

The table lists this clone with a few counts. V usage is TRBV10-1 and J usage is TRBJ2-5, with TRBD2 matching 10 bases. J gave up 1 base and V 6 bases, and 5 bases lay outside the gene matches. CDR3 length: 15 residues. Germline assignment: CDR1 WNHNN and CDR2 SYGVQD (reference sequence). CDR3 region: CASSAGLAVQETQYF. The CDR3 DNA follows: TGCGCCAGCAGCGCCGGACTAGCGGTCCAAGAGACCCAGTACTTC.